This TCR beta chain was observed in a study of shared clonotypes between healthy human individuals. Running of the assay took place at deep level. The table came from immunoSEQ multiplex PCR; TCRdb's copy has only in-frame clones and leaves some out. The table includes millions of clones, more than 85% detected once. The naive CD8 fraction comprised CD45RO-negative cells positively selected for CCR7 and excluded terminally differentiated effector memory CD45RA+ cells. The ends lost 5 bases at V and 3 bases at J; junction bases unmatched: 8. The CDR3 sequence is 15 residues long. Germline loops: CDR1 MNHNS, CDR2 SASEGT.

This chain uses TRBV6-1 with TRBJ2-7; the match to TRBD1 covers 9 bases. The sample was naive CD8+ T cells from PBMCs. This TCR came from a man aged 18 to 29 in good health. Some clones in this sample may be carry-over from other donors' samples. CDR3 nucleotides: TGTGCCAGCAGTTTGGAGACAGGGGGTAACTACGAGCAGTACTTC. Its translation: CASSLETGGNYEQYF.